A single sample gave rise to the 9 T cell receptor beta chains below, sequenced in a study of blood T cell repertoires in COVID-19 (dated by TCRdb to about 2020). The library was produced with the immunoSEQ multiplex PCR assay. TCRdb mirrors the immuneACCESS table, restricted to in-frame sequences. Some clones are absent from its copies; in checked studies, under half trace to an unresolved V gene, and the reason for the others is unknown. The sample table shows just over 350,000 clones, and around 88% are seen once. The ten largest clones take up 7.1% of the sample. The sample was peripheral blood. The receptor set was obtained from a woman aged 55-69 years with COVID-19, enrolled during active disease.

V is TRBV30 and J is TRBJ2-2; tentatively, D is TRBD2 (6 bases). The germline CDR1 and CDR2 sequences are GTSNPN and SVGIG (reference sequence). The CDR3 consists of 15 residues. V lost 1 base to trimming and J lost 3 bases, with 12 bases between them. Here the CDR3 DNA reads TGTGCCTGGAGTGGGCCGACGGGAGACACCGGGGAGCTGTTTTTT. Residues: CAWSGPTGDTGELFF.

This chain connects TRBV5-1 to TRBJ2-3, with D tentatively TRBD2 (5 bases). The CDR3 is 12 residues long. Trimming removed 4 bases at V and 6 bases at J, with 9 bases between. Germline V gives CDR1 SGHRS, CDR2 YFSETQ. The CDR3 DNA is TGCGCCAGCAGCCGGACTTTCGATACGCAGTATTTT. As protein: CASSRTFDTQYF.

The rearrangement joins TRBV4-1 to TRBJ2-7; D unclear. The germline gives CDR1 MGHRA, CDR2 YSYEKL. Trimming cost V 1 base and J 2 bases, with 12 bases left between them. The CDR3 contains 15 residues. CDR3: CASSQGESPTYEQYF. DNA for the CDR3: TGCGCCAGCAGCCAAGGAGAGTCCCCCACCTACGAGCAGTACTTC.

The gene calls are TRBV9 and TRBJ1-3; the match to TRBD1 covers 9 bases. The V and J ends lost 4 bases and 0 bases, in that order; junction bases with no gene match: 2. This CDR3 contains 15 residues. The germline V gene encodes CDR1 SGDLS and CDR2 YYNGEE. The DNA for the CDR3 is TGTGCCAGCAGCCCGACAGGGGGCTCTGGAAACACCATATATTTT. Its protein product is CASSPTGGSGNTIYF.

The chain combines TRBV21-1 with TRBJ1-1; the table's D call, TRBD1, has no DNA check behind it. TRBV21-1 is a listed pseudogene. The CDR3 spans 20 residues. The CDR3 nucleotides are TGTGCCAGCAGCAAAGAGGCCAGGGGTCAAGGATTTGCATTCGCCACTGAAGCTTTCTTT. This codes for CASSKEARGQGFAFATEAFF.

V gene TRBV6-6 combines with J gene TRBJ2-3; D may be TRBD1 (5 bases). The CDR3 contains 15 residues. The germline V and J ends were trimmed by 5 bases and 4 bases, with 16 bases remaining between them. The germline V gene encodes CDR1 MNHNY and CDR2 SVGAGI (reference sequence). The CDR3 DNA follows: TGTGCCAGCAGTCGCCCTGCAGGGCTTCCAGATACGCAGTATTTT. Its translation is CASSRPAGLPDTQYF.

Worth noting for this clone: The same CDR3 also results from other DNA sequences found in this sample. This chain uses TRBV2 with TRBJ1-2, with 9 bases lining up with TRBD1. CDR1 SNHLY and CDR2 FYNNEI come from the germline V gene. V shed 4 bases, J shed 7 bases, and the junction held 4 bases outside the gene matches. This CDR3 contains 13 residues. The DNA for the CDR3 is TGTGCCAGCAGTGGACAGGGGGAGGGTGGCTACACCTTC. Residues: CASSGQGEGGYTF.

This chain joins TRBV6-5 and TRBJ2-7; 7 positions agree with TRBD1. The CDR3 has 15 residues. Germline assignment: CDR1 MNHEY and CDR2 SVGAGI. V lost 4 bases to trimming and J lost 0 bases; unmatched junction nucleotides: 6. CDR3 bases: TGTGCCAGCAGTTCCACAGGGGAGAGCTCCTACGAGCAGTACTTC. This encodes CASSSTGESSYEQYF.

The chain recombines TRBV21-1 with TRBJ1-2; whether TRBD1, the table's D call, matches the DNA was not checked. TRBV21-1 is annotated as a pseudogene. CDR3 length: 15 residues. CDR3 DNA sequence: TGTGCCAGCAGCCCTAACAGGGGCCTTATCTATGGCTACACCTTC. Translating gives CASSPNRGLIYGYTF.